Below are 5 T cell receptor beta chains sequenced from a single sample in a study of T cell repertoires in cytomegalovirus infection. In TCRdb, the reads were re-called with MiXCR into one record per CDR3 protein. The repertoire holds hundreds of thousands of distinct CDR3 sequences, with approximately 32% as singletons. No antigens are known for them. Source: cultured CD8+ T cells from PBMCs, taken from culture after CMV antigen stimulation. The origin of the receptors is a human donor in good health (CMV status not recorded). Some clones in this sample may be carry-over from other donors' samples.

The chain is built from TRBV28 and TRBJ2-1; D remains ambiguous. V was shortened by 2 bases and J by 0 bases, with 8 bases between the two germline ends. CDR1 and CDR2 from the germline V gene are MDHEN and SYDVKM. The CDR3 is 15 residues long. In DNA, the CDR3 is TGTGCCAGCAGTTTAAGGTTGAGCTCCTACAATGAGCAGTTCTTC. This gives the protein CASSLRLSSYNEQFF.

The chain combines TRBV3-1 with TRBJ1-1; no clear D gene. V was pared by 0 bases and J by 1 base, with 12 bases between. Germline CDR1 reads LGHDT; CDR2 reads YNNKEL (reference sequence). This CDR3 has 16 residues. The CDR3 nucleotides read TGTGCCAGCAGCCAAGATGAGAGGACGGGGAACACTGAAGCTTTCTTT. Protein product: CASSQDERTGNTEAFF.

The V call is TRBV7-3, the J call TRBJ2-1; 12 positions agree with TRBD2. Germline trimming cut 4 bases from V and 0 bases from J; bases unmatched to any gene: 13. Germline V gives CDR1 SGHTA, CDR2 FQGTGA. This CDR3 contains 20 residues. Written as DNA, the CDR3 is TGTGCCAGCAGCTCCCTCGGACTAGCGGGGACTTTCTCCTCCTACAATGAGCAGTTCTTC. It translates to CASSSLGLAGTFSSYNEQFF.

The chain uses TRBV3-1 and TRBJ2-1, with 8 positions matching TRBD2. This CDR3 is built from 14 residues. The germline V gene encodes CDR1 LGHDT and CDR2 YNNKEL (reference sequence). V was pared by 3 bases and J by 4 bases, with 2 bases of the junction left unmatched. CDR3: CASSQPSGYNEQFF. The CDR3, as DNA: TGTGCCAGCAGCCAGCCTAGCGGGTACAATGAGCAGTTCTTC.

This chain's CDR3 is CASSLNQGLTYEQYF. CDR3 in DNA: TGTGCCAGCAGCTTAAACCAGGGGTTGACCTACGAGCAGTACTTC. The J gene is TRBJ2-7, the V gene TRBV7-6, with D possibly matching TRBD1 (6 bases). The CDR3 is made up of 15 amino acids. V was shortened by 2 bases and J by 2 bases, with 13 bases between the two germline ends. The germline V gene encodes CDR1 SGHVS and CDR2 FNYEAQ.